The subject of this entry is one T cell receptor beta chain. Its cognate antigen is unknown. This entry is derived from a study of T cell responses to AZD1222 COVID-19 vaccine. Regarding the study as a whole: A rise in Spike-specific TCR breadth and depth followed two AZD1222 doses. Possibly, clonal diversity was underestimated; donors were largely white British and included more females.

TCRdb keeps only in-frame clones here, not all; method: immunoSEQ multiplex PCR. The repertoire holds some 180,000 clones, with around 90% as singletons. The CDR3 contains 17 residues. Germline V CDR1 and CDR2: SGHTA, FQGNSA. V shed 3 bases, J shed 3 bases, and the junction held 10 bases outside the gene matches. The sample consisted of peripheral blood, taken 28 days after the second AZD1222 dose. The V call is TRBV7-2, the J call TRBJ2-1, with 8 bases that match TRBD1. The receptor was isolated from an adult who received the AZD1222 COVID-19 vaccine. The CDR3 DNA sequence: TGTGCCAGCAGCTTTGCCCCCCCAGGACAGGGCTACAATGAGCAGTTCTTC. Translation gives CASSFAPPGQGYNEQFF.